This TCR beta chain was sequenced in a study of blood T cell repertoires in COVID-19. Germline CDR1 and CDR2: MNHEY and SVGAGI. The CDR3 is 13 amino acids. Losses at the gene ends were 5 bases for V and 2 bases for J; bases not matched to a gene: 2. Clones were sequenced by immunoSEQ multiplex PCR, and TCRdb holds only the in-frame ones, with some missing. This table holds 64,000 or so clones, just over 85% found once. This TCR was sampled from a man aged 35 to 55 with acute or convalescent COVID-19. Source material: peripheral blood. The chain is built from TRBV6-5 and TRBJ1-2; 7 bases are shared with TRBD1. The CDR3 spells CASSTGVNYGYTF. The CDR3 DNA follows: TGTGCCAGCAGTACAGGGGTCAACTATGGCTACACCTTC.